The clone carrying this TCR beta chain ranks as medium-sized (0.01 to 0.1%). Its antigen is undetermined. Amplification of TRBV12-4/TRBJ1-2 clonotypes used adaptor-ligated barcode primers. MiXCR, applied by TCRdb to the multiplex PCR reads, yields one record per CDR3 protein. The repertoire holds about 2,400 distinct CDR3 sequences, roughly 2.2% seen once, with around a tenth in the top ten. Regarding the study as a whole: The TCR gene usage of tumor memory CD4+ T cells clustered together with blood and lymph node memory CD4+ cells and with lymph node naive CD4+ cells.

Tregs were sorted as CD4+CD25+CD127-/low cells. This CDR3 is 11 amino acids long. Deletions cut 1 base from V and 10 bases from J, with 7 bases between. The rearrangement links TRBV12-3 or TRBV12-4 to TRBJ1-2; D is undetermined. Sequencing was performed on tumor-infiltrating Tregs sorted from the breast tumor. The receptor was isolated from a female donor with breast cancer. CDR3 sequence (DNA): TGTGCCAGCAGTTTAGGTGTTGCCTACACCTTC. This encodes CASSLGVAYTF.